This TCR beta chain is from a study of T-cell reconstitution after alpha-beta-depleted transplantation in children. Study results and limitations: T-cell counts and diversity at one year post-transplant came mainly from newly produced T cells. Several hundred expanded graft clones reportedly gave rise to the alpha-beta T cells present about two months after transplant.

Unique molecular identifiers tagged the TCRbeta library. One entry per CDR3 protein, called by TCRdb with MiXCR from the PCR reads. The profile covers around 370,000 distinct CDR3 sequences, with around 15% appearing a single time and around 38% taken by the ten largest. Trimming removed 5 bases from V and 0 bases from J; junction bases left unmatched: 6. This CDR3 contains 16 residues. Germline V gene data show CDR1 as MNHEY and CDR2 as SMNVEV (reference sequence). As for this clonotype: Its target is unknown.

The starting material was PBMCs, mostly from graft donor cells, obtained 360 days after TCRalphabeta/CD19-depleted stem cell transplant. This clonotype was obtained from a male patient under 10 years old who had a stem cell transplant for acute lymphoblastic leukemia, so the T cells may come from the graft donor. The rearrangement links TRBV27 to TRBJ2-3, with 9 bases lining up with TRBD1. This CDR3 reads CASSPVTGGSTDTQYF. CDR3 DNA sequence: TGTGCCAGCAGTCCGGTGACAGGGGGGAGCACAGATACGCAGTATTTT.